The 17 T cell receptor beta chains listed next were all sequenced from one sample in a study of technical replicates of blood from a handful of donors. Assay used: immunoSEQ multiplex PCR; TCRdb lists only in-frame clones, some missing. Of about 70,000 clones listed, over 95% are singletons. The sample taken for sequencing was T cells isolated from PBMCs. Every receptor here comes from a human donor in good health.

CDR3 nucleotides: TGTGCCAGCAGCTTTCAGAACACCGGGGAGCTGTTTTTT. It is translated as CASSFQNTGELFF. The rearrangement links TRBV11-3 to TRBJ2-2; D call uncertain. The germline CDR1 and CDR2 sequences are SGHNT and YENEEA. This CDR3 has 13 residues. V lost 3 bases to trimming and J lost 1 base, with 3 bases between them.

Concerning this clone: Distinct nucleotide sequences in the sample also encode this CDR3. V is TRBV2 and J is TRBJ2-3; 11 positions agree with TRBD2. V was clipped by 6 bases and J by 1 base; unmatched bases: 3. CDR1 is SNHLY and CDR2 is FYNNEI in the germline V gene. The CDR3 runs 15 residues. CDR3 sequence: CASRLLAGGTDTQYF. CDR3 DNA: TGTGCCAGCAGACTACTAGCGGGAGGCACAGATACGCAGTATTTT.

This chain links TRBV9 with TRBJ2-5, with TRBD1 identical over 10 bases. V trimming: 4 bases; J trimming: 5 bases; junction bases outside the gene matches: 11. Germline CDR1 reads SGDLS; CDR2 reads YYNGEE. The CDR3 spans 16 residues. The chain's CDR3 is CASSPGQGISGETQYF. In DNA form, the CDR3 reads TGTGCCAGCAGCCCGGGACAGGGGATTTCGGGGGAGACCCAGTACTTC. Looking up the rest from reference TRBV9 and TRBJ2-5 gives the full variable domain: DSGVTQTPKHLITATGQRVTLRCSPRSGDLSVYWYQQSLDQGLQFLIQYYNGEERAKGNILERFSAQQFPDLHSELNLSSLELGDSALYFCASSPGQGISGETQYFGPGTRLLVL.

The rearrangement uses TRBV6-5 and TRBJ2-1; unclear D gene. The V and J ends lost 3 bases and 2 bases respectively, with 14 bases between them. Per the germline V gene, CDR1 is MNHEY and CDR2 is SVGAGI. This CDR3 is built from 16 residues. CDR3 nucleotide sequence: TGTGCCAGCAGTTATTCCTCTAGTCACCCCTACAATGAGCAGTTCTTC. It encodes CASSYSSSHPYNEQFF.

This CDR3 is CASTRGTGHNEQFF. The CDR3 nucleotides read TGTGCCAGTACCCGGGGGACAGGACACAATGAGCAGTTCTTC. V is TRBV19 and J is TRBJ2-1; 8 bases agree with TRBD1. After removal of 7 bases from V and 5 bases from J, the junction contained 7 bases not matched to a gene. The germline CDR1 and CDR2 sequences are LNHDA and SQIVND (reference sequence). The CDR3 consists of 14 residues.

This clone was seen only once. CDR3 residues: CASQVGTVTDTQYF. CDR3 nucleotides: TGTGCCAGCCAAGTTGGGACAGTTACAGATACGCAGTATTTT. The rearrangement joins TRBV5-6 to TRBJ2-3, with 7 bases matching TRBD1. This CDR3 has 14 amino acids. J was trimmed by 3 bases and V by 7 bases; bases with no gene match: 8. Germline CDR1 reads SGHDT; CDR2 reads YYEEEE.

This chain uses TRBV29-1 with TRBJ2-2; D remains ambiguous. The CDR3 runs 13 residues. Germline CDR1 reads SQVTM; CDR2 reads ANQGSEA. Trimming took off 1 base at V and 5 bases at J, with 8 bases between the two ends. The CDR3 nucleotides are TGCAGCGTTGAAGGTTTGAGGACCGGGGAGCTGTTTTTT. Encoded protein: CSVEGLRTGELFF.

V usage is TRBV14 and J usage is TRBJ2-1; TRBD2 matches at 7 bases. This CDR3 is built from 16 residues. Germline V lookup: CDR1 SGHDN, CDR2 FVKESK. With 6 bases clipped from V and 3 bases from J, the junction kept 11 bases outside the gene matches. The CDR3, as DNA: TGTGCCAGCAGTACTAAGAGCGGGATTGGCTACAATGAGCAGTTCTTC. This sequence encodes CASSTKSGIGYNEQFF.

The chain employs TRBV6-4 and TRBJ1-2; no definite D call. Germline loops: CDR1 MRHNA, CDR2 SNTAGT. This CDR3 is 12 amino acids long. The germline V and J ends were trimmed by 0 bases and 8 bases, with 7 bases remaining between them. In DNA form, the CDR3 reads TGTGCCAGCAGTGACTCGAGATTCGGCTACACCTTC. It is translated as CASSDSRFGYTF.

This clone was recorded only once. The J gene is TRBJ2-7, the V gene TRBV4-3; 7 bases are shared with TRBD2. The V gene end was trimmed by 5 bases and the J gene end by 4 bases; junction bases not matched to a gene: 8. The germline gives CDR1 LGHNA, CDR2 YSLEER. CDR3 length equals 14 residues. DNA for the CDR3: TGCGCCAGCAGCAGAGGACTAGTGGGATACGAGCAGTACTTC. Translated: CASSRGLVGYEQYF.

CDR3 loop: CASSPTAYTEAFF. The CDR3 nucleotides read TGTGCCAGCAGCCCGACAGCATACACTGAAGCTTTCTTT. V usage is TRBV5-5 and J usage is TRBJ1-1; a possible D gene is TRBD1 (5 bases). CDR3 length: 13 residues. Trimming removed 4 bases at V and 3 bases at J, with 10 bases between. The germline CDR1 and CDR2 sequences are SGHKS and YYEKEE (reference sequence). The complete variable domain, with remaining parts taken from reference TRBV5-5 and TRBJ1-1, reads DAGVTQSPTHLIKTRGQQVTLRCSPISGHKSVSWYQQVLGQGPQFIFQYYEKEERGRGNFPDRFSARQFPNYSSELNVNALLLGDSALYLCASSPTAYTEAFFGQGTRLTVV.

The genes are TRBV5-1 and TRBJ2-1; TRBD2 agrees at 15 bases. Germline lookup yields CDR1 SGHRS and CDR2 YFSETQ. V lost 4 bases and J lost 9; bases outside the gene matches: 8. The CDR3 is 16 residues long. Here the CDR3 reads CASSDGTSGRFGEQFF. The CDR3 coding sequence is TGCGCCAGCAGCGACGGGACTAGCGGGAGGTTCGGTGAGCAGTTCTTC.

The V call is TRBV7-3, the J call TRBJ2-7; D call uncertain. V was cut by 0 bases and J by 3 bases, with 12 bases left in between. Germline V gene data show CDR1 as SGHTA and CDR2 as FQGTGA. The CDR3 is 15 amino acids. Here the CDR3 reads CASSLTRAGRYEQYF. The CDR3 DNA sequence: TGTGCCAGCAGCTTAACCCGTGCAGGCCGCTACGAGCAGTACTTC.

The chain links TRBV6-1 to TRBJ1-1, with 7 nucleotides matching TRBD1. Per the germline V gene, CDR1 is MNHNS and CDR2 is SASEGT. The CDR3 consists of 15 residues. V dropped 2 bases and J dropped 4; count of bases not matched to a gene: 7. CDR3 loop: CASSETGVGITEAFF. The CDR3 bases are TGTGCCAGCAGTGAAACAGGGGTGGGAATCACTGAAGCTTTCTTT.

The gene calls are TRBV28 and TRBJ2-7, with TRBD2 matching 14 bases. Unmatched junction bases numbered 8, after V lost 5 bases and J lost 5 bases. The CDR3 has 16 amino acids. Germline CDR1 MDHEN, CDR2 SYDVKM. In DNA, the CDR3 is TGTGCCAGCAGTCCCCGGACTAGCGGGAGGCAAAACGAGCAGTACTTC. Encoded protein: CASSPRTSGRQNEQYF.

Concerning this clone: At one end the junction does not follow the germline gene, possibly because of a read error. The genes are TRBV30 and TRBJ2-2; 10 bases map to TRBD2. This CDR3 has 17 amino acids. The V gene's germline CDR1 is GTSNPN and CDR2 SVGIG (reference sequence). CDR3 bases: TGTGCCTGGAGCGATCTAGCGGGAGCCGGGAACTCCGGGGAGCTGTTTTTT. Residues: CAWSDLAGAGNSGELFF. The full variable domain, rest sourced from reference TRBV30 and TRBJ2-2, is SQTIHQWPATLVQPVGSPLSLECTVEGTSNPNLYWYRQAAGRGLQLLFYSVGIGQISSEVPQNLSASRPQDRQFILSSKKLLLSDSGFYLCAWSDLAGAGNSGELFFGEGSRLTVL.

This sequence joins TRBV18 and TRBJ1-1, with a weak D call TRBD1 (6 bases). Trimming stripped 6 bases from V and 1 base from J, with 12 bases between. Per germline, CDR1 KGHSH and CDR2 LQKENI. This CDR3 comprises 14 residues. CDR3 sequence (DNA): TGTGCCAGCTCCCGAGGGGGAGAGAACACTGAAGCTTTCTTT. It yields the protein CASSRGGENTEAFF.